The 8 T cell receptor beta chains given below trace back to one sample, sequenced in a study of blood T cell repertoires in COVID-19. TCRdb's copy holds only in-frame clones and misses some; the assay was immunoSEQ multiplex PCR. The top ten hold approximately 1.6% of the sample, which has approximately 36,000 clones, around 84% seen once. The material sequenced was peripheral blood. Receptors originate from a man aged 55 to 70 with COVID-19, enrolled during active disease.

The gene calls are TRBV7-9 and TRBJ1-4; 10 nucleotides match TRBD1. The CDR3 runs to 16 residues. V shed 1 base and J 7 bases; nucleotides not matched to a gene: 6. In germline, CDR1 is SEHNR, CDR2 FQNEAQ (reference sequence). CDR3 amino acids: CASSLETGGTSEKLFF. DNA for the CDR3: TGTGCCAGCAGCTTAGAGACAGGGGGCACGAGTGAAAAACTGTTTTTT. Based on the CDR3 plus reference TRBV7-9 and TRBJ1-4, the full variable domain is DTGVSQNPRHKITKRGQNVTFRCDPISEHNRLYWYRQTLGQGPEFLTYFQNEAQLEKSRLLSDRFSAERPKGSFSTLEIQRTEQGDSAMYLCASSLETGGTSEKLFFGSGTQLSVL.

The chain recombines TRBV7-9 with TRBJ1-3; D call uncertain. This CDR3 spans 12 amino acids. V was cut by 5 bases and J by 4 bases, with 6 bases left in between. Per germline, CDR1 SEHNR and CDR2 FQNEAQ (reference sequence). CDR3 in DNA: TGTGCCAGCAGCCAACAGGGAAACACCATATATTTT. Translated, it gives CASSQQGNTIYF.

The chain is built from TRBV10-3 and TRBJ2-2, with D unresolved. Germline V gene lookup returns CDR1 ENHRY and CDR2 SYGVKD. This CDR3 contains 13 residues. V shed 4 bases and J shed 4 bases, with 7 bases lying between them. The CDR3 is CAISGQATGELFF. As DNA, the CDR3 is TGTGCCATCAGTGGGCAGGCCACCGGGGAGCTGTTTTTT.

This clone was seen a few times. This chain joins TRBV14 and TRBJ1-4, with D perhaps TRBD1 (5 bases). The V gene's germline CDR1 is SGHDN and CDR2 FVKESK. The V gene lost 2 bases and the J gene lost 1 base, with 14 bases spanning the gap. The CDR3 runs to 17 residues. CDR3 region: CASSQRRQGLTNEKLFF. Written as DNA, the CDR3 is TGTGCCAGCAGCCAAAGACGGCAGGGCCTAACTAATGAAAAACTGTTTTTT.

V is TRBV5-6 and J is TRBJ1-5; 10 bases map to TRBD1. Germline CDR1 and CDR2: SGHDT and YYEEEE. V shed 4 bases, J shed 6 bases, and the junction held 4 bases outside the gene matches. This CDR3 spans 14 amino acids. This CDR3 reads CASSRQGAGQPQHF. The CDR3 DNA is TGTGCCAGCAGCCGACAGGGGGCGGGTCAGCCCCAGCATTTT.

This chain connects TRBV21-1 to TRBJ1-1. TRBV21-1 is deemed a pseudogene. The CDR3 consists of 12 residues. As DNA, the CDR3 is TGTGCCAGCAGCGCTCCGGGCACTGAAGCTTTCTTT. It yields the protein CASSAPGTEAFF.

The chain carries TRBV19 and TRBJ1-6; D not resolved. Germline V gene data show CDR1 as LNHDA and CDR2 as SQIVND (reference sequence). Trimming took 0 bases from V and 8 from J, leaving 5 bases between them. This CDR3 is 13 amino acids long. CDR3 loop: CASSIDPDSPLHF. The CDR3 coding sequence is TGTGCCAGTAGTATAGACCCCGATTCACCCCTCCACTTT.

V gene TRBV27 combines with J gene TRBJ2-1; the D gene is possibly TRBD2 (6 bases). The CDR3 runs 17 residues. Trimming cost V 2 bases and J 3 bases, with 17 bases left between them. The V gene's germline CDR1 is MNHEY and CDR2 SMNVEV (reference sequence). The CDR3 loop reads CASSLVVRDLRYNEQFF. CDR3 sequence (DNA): TGTGCCAGCAGTTTAGTTGTCCGGGACTTACGCTACAATGAGCAGTTCTTC.